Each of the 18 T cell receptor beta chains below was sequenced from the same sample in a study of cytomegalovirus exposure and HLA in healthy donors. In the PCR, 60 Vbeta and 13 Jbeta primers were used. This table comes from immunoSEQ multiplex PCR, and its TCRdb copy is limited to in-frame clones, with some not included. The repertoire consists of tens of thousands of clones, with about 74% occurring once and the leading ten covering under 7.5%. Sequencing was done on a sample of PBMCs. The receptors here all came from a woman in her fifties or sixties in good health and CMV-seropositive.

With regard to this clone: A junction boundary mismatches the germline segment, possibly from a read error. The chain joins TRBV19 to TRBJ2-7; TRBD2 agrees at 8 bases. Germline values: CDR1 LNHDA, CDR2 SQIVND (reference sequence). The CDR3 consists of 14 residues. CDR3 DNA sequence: TGTGCCAGTAGTAATCGGGGGAGGAGCGGGAGTTTGAACTTC. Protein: CASSNRGRSGSLNF. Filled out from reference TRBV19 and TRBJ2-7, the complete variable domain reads DGGITQSPKYLFRKEGQNVTLSCEQNLNHDAMYWYRQDPGQGLRLIYYSQIVNDFQKGDIAEGYSVSREKKESFPLTVTSAQKNPTAFYLCASSNRGRSGSLNFGPGTRLTVT.

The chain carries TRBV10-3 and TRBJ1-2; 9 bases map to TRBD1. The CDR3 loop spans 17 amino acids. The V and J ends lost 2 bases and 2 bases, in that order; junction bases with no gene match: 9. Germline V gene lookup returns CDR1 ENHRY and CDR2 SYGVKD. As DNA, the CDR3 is TGTGCCATCAGTGAGCACCGGGACAGGGCTAGAAACTATGGCTACACCTTC. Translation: CAISEHRDRARNYGYTF.

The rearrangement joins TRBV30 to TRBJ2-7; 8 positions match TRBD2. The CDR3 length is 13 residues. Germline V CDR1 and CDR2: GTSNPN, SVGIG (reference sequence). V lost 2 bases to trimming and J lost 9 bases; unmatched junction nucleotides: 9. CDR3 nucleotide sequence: TGTGCCTGGAGTCTAAGCGGGAGAGGCGTGCAGTACTTC. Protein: CAWSLSGRGVQYF.

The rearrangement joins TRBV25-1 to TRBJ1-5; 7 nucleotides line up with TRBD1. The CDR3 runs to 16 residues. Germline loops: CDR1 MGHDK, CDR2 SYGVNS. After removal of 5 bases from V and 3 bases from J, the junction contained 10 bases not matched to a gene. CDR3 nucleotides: TGTGCCAGCAGTCCAACGACAGGGAATATCAATCAGCCCCAGCATTTT. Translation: CASSPTTGNINQPQHF.

CDR3 region: CSVCLAGTSTDTQYF. CDR3 in DNA: TGCAGCGTTTGCCTAGCGGGTACTAGCACAGATACGCAGTATTTT. The chain is built from TRBV29-1 and TRBJ2-3; 8 bases line up with TRBD2. V was clipped by 5 bases and J by 0 bases; unmatched bases: 7. CDR1 SQVTM and CDR2 ANQGSEA come from the germline V gene. The CDR3 length is 15 residues.

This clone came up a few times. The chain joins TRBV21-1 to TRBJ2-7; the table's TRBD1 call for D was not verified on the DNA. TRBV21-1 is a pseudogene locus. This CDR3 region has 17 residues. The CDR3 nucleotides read TGTGCCAGCAGCAAAGCGCATCCGGGACAGGGGTCCTACGAGCAGTACTTC. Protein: CASSKAHPGQGSYEQYF.

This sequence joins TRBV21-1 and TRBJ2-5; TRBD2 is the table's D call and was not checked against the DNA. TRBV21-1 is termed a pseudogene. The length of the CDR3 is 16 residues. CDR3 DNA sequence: TGTGCCAGGACAGAGGTAGGGACTAGCGAATCTGAGACCCAGTACTTC. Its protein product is CARTEVGTSESETQYF.

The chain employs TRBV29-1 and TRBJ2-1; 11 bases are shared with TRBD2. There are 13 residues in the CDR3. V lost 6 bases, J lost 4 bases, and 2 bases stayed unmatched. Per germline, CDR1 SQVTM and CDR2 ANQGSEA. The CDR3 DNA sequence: TGCAGCGTGGTAGCGGGAGGGTACAATGAGCAGTTCTTC. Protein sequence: CSVVAGGYNEQFF.

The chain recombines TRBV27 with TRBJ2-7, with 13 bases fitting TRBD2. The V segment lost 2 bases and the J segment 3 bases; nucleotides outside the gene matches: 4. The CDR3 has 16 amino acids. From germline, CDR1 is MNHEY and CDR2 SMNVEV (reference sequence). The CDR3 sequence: CASSLPGTSGIYEQYF. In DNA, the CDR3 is TGTGCCAGCAGTTTACCAGGGACTAGCGGGATCTACGAGCAGTACTTC.

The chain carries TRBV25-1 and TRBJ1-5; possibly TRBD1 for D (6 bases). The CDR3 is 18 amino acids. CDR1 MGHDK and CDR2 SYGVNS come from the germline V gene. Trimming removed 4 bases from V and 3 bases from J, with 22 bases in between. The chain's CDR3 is CASSGRDTGRGINQPQHF. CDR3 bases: TGTGCCAGCAGTGGCCGGGACACCGGTCGGGGAATCAATCAGCCCCAGCATTTT.

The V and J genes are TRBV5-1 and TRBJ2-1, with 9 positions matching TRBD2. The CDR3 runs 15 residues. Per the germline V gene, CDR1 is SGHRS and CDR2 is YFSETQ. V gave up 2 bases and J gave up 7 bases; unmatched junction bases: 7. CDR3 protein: CASSLGEREVNEQFF. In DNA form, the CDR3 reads TGCGCCAGCAGCTTAGGAGAGCGGGAGGTGAATGAGCAGTTCTTC. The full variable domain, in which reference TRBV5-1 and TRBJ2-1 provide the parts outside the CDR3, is KAGVTQTPRYLIKTRGQQVTLSCSPISGHRSVSWYQQTPGQGLQFLFEYFSETQRNKGNFPGRFSGRQFSNSRSEMNVSTLELGDSALYLCASSLGEREVNEQFFGPGTRLTVL.

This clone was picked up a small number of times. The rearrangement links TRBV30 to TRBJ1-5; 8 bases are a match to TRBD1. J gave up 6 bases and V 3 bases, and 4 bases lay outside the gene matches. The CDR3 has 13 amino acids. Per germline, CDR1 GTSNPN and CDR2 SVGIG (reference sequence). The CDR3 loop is CAWSTGGTQPQHF. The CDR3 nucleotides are TGTGCCTGGAGCACAGGGGGGACTCAGCCCCAGCATTTT. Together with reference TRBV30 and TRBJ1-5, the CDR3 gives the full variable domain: SQTIHQWPATLVQPVGSPLSLECTVEGTSNPNLYWYRQAAGRGLQLLFYSVGIGQISSEVPQNLSASRPQDRQFILSSKKLLLSDSGFYLCAWSTGGTQPQHFGDGTRLSIL.

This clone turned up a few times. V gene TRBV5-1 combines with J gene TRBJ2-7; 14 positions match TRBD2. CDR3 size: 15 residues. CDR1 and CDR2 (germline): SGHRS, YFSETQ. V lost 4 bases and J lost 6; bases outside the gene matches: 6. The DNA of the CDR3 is TGCGCCAGCAGCCCGGGGGGACTAGCGGGAGTCGAGCAGTACTTC. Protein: CASSPGGLAGVEQYF.

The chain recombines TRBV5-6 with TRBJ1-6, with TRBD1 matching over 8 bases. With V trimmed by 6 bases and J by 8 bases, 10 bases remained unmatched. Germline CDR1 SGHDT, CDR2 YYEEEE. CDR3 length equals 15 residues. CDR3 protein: CASNSSPGQDSPLHF. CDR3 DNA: TGTGCCAGCAACTCCTCTCCGGGACAGGATTCACCCCTCCACTTT.

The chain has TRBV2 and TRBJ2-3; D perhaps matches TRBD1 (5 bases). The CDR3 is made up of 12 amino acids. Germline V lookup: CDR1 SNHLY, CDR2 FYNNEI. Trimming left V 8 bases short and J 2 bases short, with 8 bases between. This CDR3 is CASDSITDTQYF. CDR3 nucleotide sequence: TGTGCCAGCGACAGTATCACAGATACGCAGTATTTT. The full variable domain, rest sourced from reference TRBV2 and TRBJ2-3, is EPEVTQTPSHQVTQMGQEVILRCVPISNHLYFYWYRQILGQKVEFLVSFYNNEISEKSEIFDDQFSVERPDGSNFTLKIRSTKLEDSAMYFCASDSITDTQYFGPGTRLTVL.

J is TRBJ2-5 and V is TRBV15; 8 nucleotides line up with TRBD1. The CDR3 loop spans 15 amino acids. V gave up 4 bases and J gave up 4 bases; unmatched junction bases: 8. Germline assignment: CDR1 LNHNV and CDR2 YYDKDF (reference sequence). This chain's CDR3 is CATSTRTGTGETQYF. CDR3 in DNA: TGTGCCACCAGCACCCGGACAGGGACGGGAGAGACCCAGTACTTC.

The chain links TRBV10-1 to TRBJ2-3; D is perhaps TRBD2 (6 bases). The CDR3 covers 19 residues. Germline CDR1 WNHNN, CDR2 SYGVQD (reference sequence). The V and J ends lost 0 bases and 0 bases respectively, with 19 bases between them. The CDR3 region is CASSESSGGAGPSTDTQYF. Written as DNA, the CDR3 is TGCGCCAGCAGTGAGTCGAGCGGAGGGGCAGGGCCTAGCACAGATACGCAGTATTTT.

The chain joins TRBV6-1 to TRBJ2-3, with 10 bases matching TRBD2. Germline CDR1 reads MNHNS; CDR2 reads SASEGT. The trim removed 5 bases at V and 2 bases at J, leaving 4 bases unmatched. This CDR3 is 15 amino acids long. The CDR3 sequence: CASSTGTSATDTQYF. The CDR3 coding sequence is TGTGCCAGCAGTACCGGGACTAGCGCCACAGATACGCAGTATTTT.